Detailed here is one TCR beta chain. The target antigen is unknown. After removal of 1 base from V and 2 bases from J, the junction contained 3 bases not matched to a gene. The CDR3 spans 15 residues. Germline loops: CDR1 MNHNS, CDR2 SASEGT. These data are taken from a study of cytomegalovirus exposure and HLA in healthy donors. Background on the study: Most donors, around 81% of over 350 genotyped, fell in the Caucasian-associated ancestry cluster. Study findings and constraints: Sequence variants that were highly shared formed a cluster that was likely a sequencing artifact. The records held CMV serostatus as the only immune exposure information. Despite most TCR sequences being rare, some public TCRs occurred in many donors.

The primer mix had 60 Vbeta and 13 Jbeta primers. Clones were read by immunoSEQ multiplex PCR, and TCRdb kept only the in-frame ones, dropping some. The sample includes roughly 240,000 clones, more than 70% of them seen just once. Sequencing input: PBMCs. The sequence came from a boy aged 5 to 17 in good health and CMV-seronegative. V usage is TRBV6-1 and J usage is TRBJ2-7; TRBD1 agrees at 9 bases. The CDR3: CASSEGHRGPYEQYF. The CDR3, as DNA: TGTGCCAGCAGTGAAGGGCACAGGGGGCCCTACGAGCAGTACTTC.